Each of the 10 T cell receptor beta chains below was sequenced from the same sample in a study of T cell repertoires in cytomegalovirus infection. TCRdb recomputed calls from the reads with MiXCR, one row per CDR3 protein. The sample consists of some 940,000 distinct CDR3 sequences, approximately 32% of them appearing once. No antigens are known for them. Material: cultured CD8+ T cells from PBMCs, obtained from culture after CMV antigen stimulation. All receptors derive from a human donor in good health (CMV status not recorded). Some clones in this sample may be carry-over from other donors' samples.

This clonotype was counted many times. The chain has TRBV7-9 and TRBJ1-2; D remains ambiguous. V was trimmed by 5 bases and J by 0 bases, leaving 4 bases between them. This CDR3 contains 12 residues. CDR1 and CDR2 from the germline V gene are SEHNR and FQNEAQ (reference sequence). CDR3 sequence: CASSGANYGYTF. CDR3 bases: TGTGCCAGCAGCGGGGCTAACTATGGCTACACCTTC.

This clonotype appeared once. The genes are TRBV4-3 and TRBJ1-2; maybe TRBD1 (6 bases). Deletions cut 0 bases from V and 3 bases from J, with 11 bases between. The germline V gene has CDR1 LGHNA and CDR2 YSLEER. The CDR3 is 15 residues long. The DNA of the CDR3 is TGCGCCAGCAGCCAAGATTCGGAGGGGGACTATGGCTACACCTTC. This encodes CASSQDSEGDYGYTF.

Remarks on this clonotype: Without the conserved terminal phenylalanine or tryptophan, this CDR3 likely stems from a read error. The rearrangement uses TRBV5-6 and TRBJ2-3; D is unresolved. Between the trimmed V and J ends, which lost 6 bases and 6 bases, there was a span of 11 bases. This CDR3 comprises 12 residues. Germline assignment: CDR1 SGHDT and CDR2 YYEEEE. The CDR3 DNA follows: TGTGCCAGCACCTTTAGTGAGGATACGCAGTATTCT. Its protein product is CASTFSEDTQYS.

This clonotype occurred a few times. The genes are TRBV15 and TRBJ1-5; 9 bases agree with TRBD1. CDR3 length equals 16 residues. Germline values: CDR1 LNHNV, CDR2 YYDKDF (reference sequence). Trimming at V came to 5 bases and at J to 2 bases, leaving 7 bases not matched to a gene. The CDR3 loop is CATSGPDRGGNQPQHF. DNA for the CDR3: TGTGCCACCAGCGGCCCGGACAGGGGAGGCAATCAGCCCCAGCATTTT.

This chain connects TRBV9 to TRBJ2-1; D tentatively reads TRBD1 or TRBD2 (5 bases each). Germline V CDR1 and CDR2: SGDLS, YYNGEE. This CDR3 region has 17 residues. V was shortened by 3 bases and J by 1 base, with 17 bases between the two germline ends. CDR3 in DNA: TGTGCCAGCAGCGAATCCGGGACCCAGTCATCCTACAATGAGCAGTTCTTC. Its translation: CASSESGTQSSYNEQFF.

This clonotype was seen a handful of times. V and J are TRBV7-8 and TRBJ2-1; 10 nucleotides line up with TRBD1. The germline V gene encodes CDR1 SGHVS and CDR2 FQNEAQ. CDR3 length: 15 residues. J was trimmed by 5 bases and V by 3 bases; bases with no gene match: 4. The CDR3 spells CASSFRGTGDNEQFF. In DNA, the CDR3 is TGTGCCAGCAGCTTTCGCGGGACAGGGGACAATGAGCAGTTCTTC.

In this sample, this clonotype turned up a few times. This chain connects TRBV19 to TRBJ1-6, with D unclear. There are 14 residues in the CDR3. Per the germline V gene, CDR1 is LNHDA and CDR2 is SQIVND (reference sequence). V shed 7 bases and J shed 8 bases, with 15 bases lying between them. CDR3 DNA: TGTGCCAGTAAGGGAGAAGATTCGGATTCACCCCTCCACTTT. This translates into CASKGEDSDSPLHF.

This clonotype was recorded many times. This chain links TRBV7-2 with TRBJ2-1; TRBD2 might be the D (7 bases). The CDR3 loop spans 16 amino acids. V lost 2 bases and J lost 9, with 20 bases in between. CDR1 is SGHTA and CDR2 is FQGNSA in the germline V gene. CDR3 residues: CASSLYFIGGRSEQFF. For the CDR3, the DNA is TGTGCCAGCAGCTTATATTTTATCGGGGGGCGCAGTGAGCAGTTCTTC.

The chain joins TRBV27 to TRBJ1-1; no clear D. This CDR3 comprises 15 residues. The V and J ends lost 0 bases and 3 bases respectively, with 11 bases between them. Germline V gene sequence: CDR1 MNHEY, CDR2 SMNVEV (reference sequence). The CDR3: CASSLSQVGYTEAFF. CDR3 coding DNA: TGTGCCAGCAGTTTATCGCAGGTCGGGTACACTGAAGCTTTCTTT.

This clonotype has only a few counts. The chain employs TRBV4-1 and TRBJ1-3; D is unclear. Germline CDR1 reads MGHRA; CDR2 reads YSYEKL. This CDR3 region has 15 residues. V lost 0 bases and J lost 1, with 7 bases in between. The CDR3 region is CASSQEKRSGNTIYF. The CDR3 DNA is TGCGCCAGCAGCCAAGAAAAGCGGTCTGGAAACACCATATATTTT.